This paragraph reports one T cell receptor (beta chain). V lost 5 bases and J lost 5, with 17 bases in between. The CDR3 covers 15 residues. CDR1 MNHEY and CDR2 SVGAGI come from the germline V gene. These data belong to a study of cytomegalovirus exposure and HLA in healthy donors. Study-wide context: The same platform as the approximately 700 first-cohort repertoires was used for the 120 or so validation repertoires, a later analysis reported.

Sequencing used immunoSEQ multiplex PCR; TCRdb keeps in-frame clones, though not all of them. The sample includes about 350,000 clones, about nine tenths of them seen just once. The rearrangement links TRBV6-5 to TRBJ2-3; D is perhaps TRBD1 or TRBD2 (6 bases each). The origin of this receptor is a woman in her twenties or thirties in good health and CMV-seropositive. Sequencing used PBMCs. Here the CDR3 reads CASSPTSFRGDTQYF. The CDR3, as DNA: TGTGCCAGCAGTCCGACTAGTTTCAGGGGAGATACGCAGTATTTT.